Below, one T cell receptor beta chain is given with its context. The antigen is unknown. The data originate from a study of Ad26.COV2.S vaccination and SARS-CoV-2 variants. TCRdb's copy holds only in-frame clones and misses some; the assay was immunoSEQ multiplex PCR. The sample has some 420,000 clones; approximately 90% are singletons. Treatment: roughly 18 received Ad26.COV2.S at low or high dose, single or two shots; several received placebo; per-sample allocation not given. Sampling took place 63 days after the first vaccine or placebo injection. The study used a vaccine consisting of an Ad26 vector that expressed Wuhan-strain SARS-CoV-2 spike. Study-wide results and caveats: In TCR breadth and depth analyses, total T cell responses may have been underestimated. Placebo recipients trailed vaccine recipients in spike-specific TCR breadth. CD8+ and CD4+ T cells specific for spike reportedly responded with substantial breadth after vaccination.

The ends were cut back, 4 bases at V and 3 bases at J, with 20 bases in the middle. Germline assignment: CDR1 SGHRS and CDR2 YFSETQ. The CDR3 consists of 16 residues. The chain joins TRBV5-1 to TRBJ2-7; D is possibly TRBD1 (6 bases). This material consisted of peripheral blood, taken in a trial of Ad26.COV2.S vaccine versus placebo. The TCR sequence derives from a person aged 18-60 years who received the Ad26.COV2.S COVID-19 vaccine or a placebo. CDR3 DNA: TGCGCCAGCAGCCTCGGGACATCCCTCGTATACTACGAGCAGTACTTC. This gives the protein CASSLGTSLVYYEQYF.